The 18 T cell receptor beta chains below all came from one sample that was sequenced in a study of blood T cell repertoires in COVID-19. The method was immunoSEQ multiplex PCR; TCRdb's version includes in-frame clones alone and lacks a portion of them. This sample carries roughly 80,000 clones, over 70% of them seen once, and the ten largest clones take approximately 12%. The sample comprised peripheral blood. The receptors come from a man older than 75 with acute or convalescent COVID-19.

The chain employs TRBV7-6 and TRBJ1-2; tentative D call: TRBD1 (5 bases). This CDR3 spans 14 amino acids. V gave up 5 bases and J gave up 2 bases, with 12 bases separating them. Germline CDR1 is SGHVS and CDR2 is FNYEAQ. CDR3 region: CASSLTSGNYGYTF. CDR3 DNA sequence: TGTGCCAGCAGCCTTACTTCAGGGAACTATGGCTACACCTTC.

The CDR3 DNA is TGTGCCAGCAGCTTGGACAGTAACTCCTACAATGAGCAGTTCTTC. Its protein product is CASSLDSNSYNEQFF. This chain uses TRBV11-3 with TRBJ2-1; D may be TRBD1 (6 bases). Germline loops: CDR1 SGHNT, CDR2 YENEEA. The CDR3 totals 15 residues. Between the trimmed V and J ends, which lost 3 bases and 0 bases, there was a span of 9 bases.

This chain connects TRBV6-5 to TRBJ2-7; 11 bases are shared with TRBD1. CDR3 length: 14 residues. Germline loops: CDR1 MNHEY, CDR2 SVGAGI. The trim removed 6 bases at V and 4 bases at J, leaving 5 bases unmatched. DNA for the CDR3: TGTGCCAGCAGCCCGGACAGGGGGCAGTACGAGCAGTACTTC. This encodes CASSPDRGQYEQYF.

The CDR3 protein is CASSDSGGAPINQPQHF. The CDR3 DNA sequence: TGTGCCAGCAGTGATTCGGGAGGGGCGCCCATTAATCAGCCCCAGCATTTT. The rearrangement links TRBV6-1 to TRBJ1-5; possibly TRBD1 for D (5 bases). Trimming removed 3 bases from V and 4 bases from J, with 19 bases in between. The CDR3 is made up of 17 amino acids. Looked up from germline, CDR1 is MNHNS and CDR2 is SASEGT.

This clone was picked up a small number of times. The chain carries TRBV7-2 and TRBJ1-6; a possible D gene is TRBD1 (5 bases). V lost 4 bases to trimming and J lost 0 bases, with 19 bases between them. Germline V gene lookup returns CDR1 SGHTA and CDR2 FQGNSA. CDR3 length: 19 amino acids. DNA of the CDR3: TGTGCCAGCAGCTCCAGGGTTGCCGCATATAGCTCCTATAATTCACCCCTCCACTTT. It translates to CASSSRVAAYSSYNSPLHF.

This chain uses TRBV11-2 with TRBJ2-2; TRBD1 matches 7 bases. The junction had 7 bases not matched to a gene; V was cut back by 1 base and J by 11 bases. CDR3 size: 14 residues. Germline V lookup: CDR1 SGHAT, CDR2 FQNNGV. The CDR3 DNA is TGTGCCAGCAGCTTAGGGGGGACAGCTTTAGAGCTGTTTTTT. Amino acids: CASSLGGTALELFF.

This chain uses TRBV7-9 with TRBJ2-1; 10 bases align to TRBD1. Germline CDR1 and CDR2: SEHNR and FQNEAQ (reference sequence). The CDR3 has 14 residues. The junction had 7 bases not matched to a gene; V was cut back by 5 bases and J by 9 bases. The CDR3 protein is CASSTGQGKTEQFF. Here the CDR3 DNA reads TGTGCCAGCAGCACGGGACAGGGGAAAACTGAGCAGTTCTTC.

V and J are TRBV3-1 (or the pseudogene TRBV3-2) and TRBJ1-3; 7 bases map to TRBD1. This CDR3 has 15 residues. CDR1 and CDR2 (germline): LGHDT, YNNKEL (reference sequence). The V and J ends lost 6 bases and 0 bases, in that order; junction bases with no gene match: 5. In DNA form, the CDR3 reads TGTGCCAGCAGGCGGACAGGTTACTCTGGAAACACCATATATTTT. Its translation is CASRRTGYSGNTIYF.

This chain uses TRBV7-9 with TRBJ1-5; no clear D gene. The germline gives CDR1 SEHNR, CDR2 FQNEAQ (reference sequence). This CDR3 is 15 amino acids long. The V end lost 5 bases, the J end lost 2 bases, and 13 bases lay between the germline ends. CDR3 loop: CASSGSGGGNQPQHF. The CDR3 DNA reads as TGTGCCAGCAGCGGCTCTGGCGGGGGCAATCAGCCCCAGCATTTT. Together with reference TRBV7-9 and TRBJ1-5, the CDR3 gives the full variable domain: DTGVSQNPRHKITKRGQNVTFRCDPISEHNRLYWYRQTLGQGPEFLTYFQNEAQLEKSRLLSDRFSAERPKGSFSTLEIQRTEQGDSAMYLCASSGSGGGNQPQHFGDGTRLSIL.

The J gene is TRBJ1-5, the V gene TRBV18, with 7 positions matching TRBD1. Unmatched junction bases numbered 4, after V lost 5 bases and J lost 0 bases. CDR3 size: 15 residues. Germline-derived CDR1 and CDR2 are KGHSH and LQKENI. CDR3 residues: CASSTGQVSNQPQHF. CDR3 nucleotides: TGTGCCAGCTCAACCGGACAGGTTAGCAATCAGCCCCAGCATTTT.

This chain links TRBV5-1 with TRBJ1-1; TRBD1 aligns across 9 bases. The germline gives CDR1 SGHRS, CDR2 YFSETQ. V lost 4 bases to trimming and J lost 0 bases; unmatched junction nucleotides: 7. The CDR3 sequence is 16 residues long. CDR3 DNA sequence: TGCGCCAGCAGCGGGGGCGGACAGGGGATGAACACTGAAGCTTTCTTT. It codes for CASSGGGQGMNTEAFF.

The chain employs TRBV2 and TRBJ1-1; 7 nucleotides line up with TRBD1. CDR1 and CDR2 (germline): SNHLY, FYNNEI. V was clipped by 5 bases and J by 5 bases; unmatched bases: 8. CDR3 size: 14 residues. The CDR3 here is CASSPRTTGTEAFF. Here the CDR3 DNA reads TGTGCCAGCAGTCCCCGAACGACAGGGACTGAAGCTTTCTTT.

The V and J genes are TRBV4-1 and TRBJ1-2; 8 bases are a match to TRBD1. The ends lost 4 bases at V and 1 base at J; junction bases unmatched: 2. There are 14 residues in the CDR3. Germline V CDR1 and CDR2: MGHRA, YSYEKL. CDR3 in amino acids: CASSRDRGNYGYTF. As DNA, the CDR3 is TGCGCCAGCAGCCGAGACAGGGGTAACTATGGCTACACCTTC.

V is TRBV6-5 and J is TRBJ1-2, with 10 bases lining up with TRBD1. The trim removed 6 bases at V and 7 bases at J, leaving 5 bases unmatched. The CDR3 runs 13 residues. The V gene's germline CDR1 is MNHEY and CDR2 SVGAGI. CDR3 residues: CASRTGGTVGYTF. The CDR3 coding sequence is TGTGCCAGCAGGACAGGGGGCACAGTTGGCTACACCTTC.

The chain couples TRBV27 to TRBJ2-7, with 11 nucleotides matching TRBD1. V trimming: 2 bases; J trimming: 3 bases; junction bases outside the gene matches: 3. In germline, CDR1 is MNHEY, CDR2 SMNVEV (reference sequence). The CDR3 extends over 15 amino acids. In nucleotides, the CDR3 is TGTGCCAGCAGTTTACGGGACAGGGGGGTCTACGAGCAGTACTTC. Amino acid sequence: CASSLRDRGVYEQYF.

The chain joins TRBV4-1 to TRBJ1-3; 9 bases fit TRBD1. The V segment lost 4 bases and the J segment 4 bases; nucleotides outside the gene matches: 8. Germline assignment: CDR1 MGHRA and CDR2 YSYEKL. This CDR3 is built from 16 residues. As DNA, the CDR3 is TGCGCCAGCAGCCCGCTACAGGGGGCGACAGGAAACACCATATATTTT. It codes for CASSPLQGATGNTIYF.

This chain joins TRBV7-8 and TRBJ2-2; 8 positions agree with TRBD2. The trim removed 7 bases at V and 4 bases at J, leaving 2 bases unmatched. CDR1 is SGHVS, CDR2 FQNEAQ, per germline. The length of the CDR3 is 13 residues. In DNA, the CDR3 is TGTGCCAGCACCCGGGGGGGCACCGGGGAGCTGTTTTTT. Its translation is CASTRGGTGELFF.

The V gene is TRBV7-9, the J gene TRBJ1-1, with 8 positions matching TRBD1. The CDR3 length is 14 residues. The junction had 1 base not matched to a gene; V was cut back by 0 bases and J by 4 bases. CDR1 SEHNR and CDR2 FQNEAQ come from the germline V gene (reference sequence). This chain's CDR3 is CASSLAQGATEAFF. As DNA, the CDR3 is TGTGCCAGCAGCTTAGCCCAGGGGGCCACTGAAGCTTTCTTT.